This TCR beta chain was recorded in a study of blood T cell repertoires in COVID-19 (TCRdb year 2020). For the study in its entirety: Samples covering the acute and convalescent phases of COVID-19 were provided by collaborators in the United States, Italy and Spain. The prospective study material was composed of cDNA or gDNA derived from T cells, B-cell-depleted T cells, or PBMCs. The dataset comprised deeply sampled blood TCRbeta repertoires from subjects exposed to, actively infected with, or recovered from COVID-19. The repertoires were released in a freely available public database meant as a resource for research on the immune response to SARS-CoV-2. Samples came from the ongoing ImmuneRACE study (first 160 participants) plus 1,254 subjects from 6 global collaborators. Nearly every sample came with metadata listing a de-identified subject ID, COVID-19 status, age in years and sex. Where HLA class I and class II types were available, the types were taken from metadata supplied by the sample provider, not from assay-based typing. General findings and caveats noted by the study authors: How much clinical and demographic metadata was included differed by source and by participant, and the metadata was provided uncurated.

Collaborating institutions collected whole blood in K2EDTA tubes following their own protocols. For TCRbeta analysis, collaborators shipped samples in one of three forms: frozen whole blood, isolated PBMCs, or DNA extracted from either of those sample types. A remark on this clone: The clone's antigen remains unknown. Base-call qualities are not available, and no considerably larger clone is one nucleotide away.

The germline ends are 14 bases apart after V is trimmed by 4 bases and J by 0 bases. The CDR3 has 16 amino acids, counting the end cysteine and phenylalanine. CDR3 DNA only is kept here, 48 bases in frame from base 1. CDR1 and CDR2 are drawn from the germline V gene: SGHDT, YYEEEE. TCRbeta CDR3 regions were amplified from genomic DNA by means of the immunoSEQ Assay, a bias-controlled multiplex PCR. In the original analysis: The number of nucleated cells in each sample was estimated by amplification of reference gene primers within the assay. To quantify the absolute abundance of each unique TCRbeta CDR3 rearrangement, sequence reads were collapsed and filtered. For each sample, productive Simpson clonality was calculated by taking the square root of Simpson's diversity index across productive rearrangements. Here the immuneACCESS table is served through TCRdb, limited to in-frame sequences with V and J called. Missing clones are a known gap in these copies; in checked studies unresolved V genes cover under half, and the rest lacks a known reason. Clone size and the V and J calls come from that table; the DNA yielded D and trimming. A total of 140,000 to 150,000 clones appear in this sample, about nine tenths of them only once. The ten largest account for roughly 2% of the sample.

This receptor was taken from a human donor in a cohort sampled during active COVID-19. The rearrangement joined TRBV5-6 to TRBJ2-1; the D gene is unclear. The sequenced material came from peripheral blood. The bases read TGTGCCAGCAGCCCTAGACCGGTAAGCTCCTACAATGAGCAGTTCTTC. Translation gives CASSPRPVSSYNEQFF.